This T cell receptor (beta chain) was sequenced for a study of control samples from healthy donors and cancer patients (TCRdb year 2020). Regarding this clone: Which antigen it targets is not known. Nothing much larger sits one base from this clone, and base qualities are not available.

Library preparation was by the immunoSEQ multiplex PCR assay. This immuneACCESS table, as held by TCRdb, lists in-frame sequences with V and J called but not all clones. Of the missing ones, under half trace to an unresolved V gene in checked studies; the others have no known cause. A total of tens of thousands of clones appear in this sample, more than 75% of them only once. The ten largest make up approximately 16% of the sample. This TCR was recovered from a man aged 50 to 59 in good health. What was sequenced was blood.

The CDR3 region has the sequence CASRSGEVTNEKLFF. The DNA is TGTGCCAGCAGGTCAGGGGAGGTCACTAATGAAAAACTGTTTTTT. The chain is encoded by TRBV28 joined to TRBJ1-4, with TRBD1 as a weak D call on 6 bases. The CDR3 sequence holds 15 residues, the cysteine and phenylalanine included. Only the CDR3 DNA stays, 45 bases, in frame from base 1. At the junction V is shortened by 6 bases and J by 2 bases, with 13 bases in between. CDR1 and CDR2 are drawn from the germline V gene: MDHEN, SYDVKM.